Listed here are 7 T cell receptor beta chains from one sample, sequenced in a study of T cell responses to AZD1222 COVID-19 vaccine. Assay: immunoSEQ multiplex PCR; the TCRdb copy retains only in-frame clones and omits some. The sample has more than 150,000 clones, almost 90% seen once. The specimen was peripheral blood, collected on day 0 of AZD1222 vaccination. The receptors were gathered from an adult in good health.

The V gene is TRBV11-1, the J gene TRBJ2-5; D perhaps matches TRBD2 (7 bases). The CDR3 length is 16 residues. Germline V gene data show CDR1 as SGHAT and CDR2 as FQDESV (reference sequence). Trimming removed 4 bases at V and 2 bases at J, with 17 bases between. This CDR3 reads CASSSAERGGQETQYF. Here the CDR3 DNA reads TGTGCCAGCAGCTCGGCGGAGAGGGGGGGACAAGAGACCCAGTACTTC.

CDR3 DNA: TGTGCCAGCAGCACACTCGGGGGGCCCGGGGAAAAACTGTTTTTT. Translated, it gives CASSTLGGPGEKLFF. The genes are TRBV3-1 (or the pseudogene TRBV3-2) and TRBJ1-4, with D tentatively TRBD1 (6 bases). Per germline, CDR1 LGHDT and CDR2 YNNKEL (reference sequence). This CDR3 region has 15 residues. Trimming removed 5 bases at V and 8 bases at J, with 18 bases between.

This chain links TRBV9 with TRBJ2-2; 9 bases line up with TRBD2. Germline assignment: CDR1 SGDLS and CDR2 YYNGEE. The CDR3 runs to 19 residues. With V trimmed by 3 bases and J by 5 bases, 17 bases remained unmatched. The CDR3 nucleotides read TGTGCCAGCAGCGGCCGAAAGGGAATAGCGGGGGTTCGGACCGGGGAGCTGTTTTTT. It codes for CASSGRKGIAGVRTGELFF.

The chain is built from TRBV6-5 and TRBJ1-2; no clear D gene. The CDR3 has 13 amino acids. V was pared by 6 bases and J by 8 bases, with 16 bases between. CDR1 is MNHEY and CDR2 is SVGAGI in the germline V gene. CDR3 sequence: CASRPAGPGGYTF. CDR3 DNA: TGTGCCAGCAGGCCAGCGGGCCCTGGAGGCTACACCTTC.

Concerning this clone: Other nucleotide sequences in the sample specify the same CDR3. The J gene is TRBJ1-5, the V gene TRBV27; D not certain. The CDR3 length is 13 residues. Per the germline V gene, CDR1 is MNHEY and CDR2 is SMNVEV (reference sequence). V was trimmed by 2 bases and J by 4 bases, leaving 6 bases between them. CDR3 bases: TGTGCCAGCAGTTTAGGGAGTAATCAGCCCCAGCATTTT. Its protein product is CASSLGSNQPQHF.

J is TRBJ1-3 and V is TRBV7-2; 10 bases are shared with TRBD1. V was pared by 1 base and J by 4 bases, with 4 bases of the junction left unmatched. Germline values: CDR1 SGHTA, CDR2 FQGNSA. The length of the CDR3 is 16 residues. CDR3 DNA sequence: TGTGCCAGCAGCTTAGGTGGGACAGGGGTCGGAAACACCATATATTTT. This translates into CASSLGGTGVGNTIYF.

V is TRBV19 and J is TRBJ1-6, with D possibly being TRBD1 (5 bases). CDR1 is LNHDA, CDR2 SQIVND, per germline (reference sequence). CDR3 length: 15 residues. V lost 6 bases, J lost 7 bases, and 16 bases lay in between. This CDR3 reads CASRNLRDGNSPLHF. The DNA of the CDR3 is TGTGCCAGTAGAAATCTCCGGGACGGAAATTCACCCCTCCACTTT. Using reference TRBV19 and TRBJ1-6 for the parts outside the CDR3, the full variable domain is DGGITQSPKYLFRKEGQNVTLSCEQNLNHDAMYWYRQDPGQGLRLIYYSQIVNDFQKGDIAEGYSVSREKKESFPLTVTSAQKNPTAFYLCASRNLRDGNSPLHFGNGTRLTVT.